The rows below give T cell receptor beta chains drawn from one sample of a study of a mutant IDH1 vaccine in newly diagnosed glioma. The repertoire was sequenced with immunoSEQ multiplex PCR; TCRdb's copy has only in-frame clones and lacks some. The data hold roughly 84,000 clones, with approximately 80% observed a single time. Here the sequenced sample was PBMCs, taken from a glioma patient treated with radiotherapy, temozolomide or both. These receptors all come from a man aged 35-49 years with glioma. Some clones in this sample may be carry-over from other donors' samples. Each CDR3 is given with its conserved first and last residue. Fields, in order: D gene, J gene, V gene, clone size, CDR3 length, CDR3 protein, CDR3 DNA. The D gene is left open where the match is weak. Clone size appears in some rows only: once, few, many, or a class for an expanded clone.

D gene: NA
J gene: TRBJ1-1
V gene: TRBV2
clone size: NA
CDR3 length: 15
CDR3 protein: CASSELDYSNTEAFF
CDR3 DNA: TGTGCCAGCAGTGAACTTGACTATTCGAACACTGAAGCTTTCTTT

D gene: NA
J gene: TRBJ1-3
V gene: TRBV5-1
clone size: NA
CDR3 length: 15
CDR3 protein: CASSMTAASGNTIYF
CDR3 DNA: TGCGCCAGCAGCATGACAGCGGCCTCTGGAAACACCATATATTTT

D gene: TRBD2
J gene: TRBJ2-7
V gene: TRBV30
clone size: NA
CDR3 length: 22
CDR3 protein: CAWSEAPWKGIAGGPRAYEQYF
CDR3 DNA: TGTGCCTGGAGCGAGGCCCCCTGGAAGGGAATAGCGGGGGGGCCTAGGGCCTACGAGCAGTACTTC

D gene: NA
J gene: TRBJ1-1
V gene: TRBV4-1
clone size: few
CDR3 length: 15
CDR3 protein: CASSQTGGGNTEAFF
CDR3 DNA: TGCGCCAGCAGCCAGACGGGGGGAGGGAACACTGAAGCTTTCTTT

D gene: NA
J gene: TRBJ1-4
V gene: TRBV6-1
clone size: NA
CDR3 length: 14
CDR3 protein: CASSETGAYEKLFF
CDR3 DNA: TGTGCCAGCAGTGAAACGGGGGCCTATGAAAAACTGTTTTTT

D gene: NA
J gene: TRBJ2-7
V gene: TRBV5-1
clone size: NA
CDR3 length: 15
CDR3 protein: CASSLAGRGPYEQYF
CDR3 DNA: TGCGCCAGCAGCTTGGCGGGCAGGGGACCCTACGAGCAGTACTTC

D gene: TRBD2
J gene: TRBJ2-5
V gene: TRBV7-9
clone size: few
CDR3 length: 14
CDR3 protein: CASSFTSAGETQYF
CDR3 DNA: TGTGCCAGCAGCTTTACTAGCGCCGGAGAGACCCAGTACTTC

D gene: NA
J gene: TRBJ2-3
V gene: TRBV19
clone size: NA
CDR3 length: 14
CDR3 protein: CASSRRGSTDTQYF
CDR3 DNA: TGTGCCAGTAGTCGGAGGGGTTCTACAGATACGCAGTATTTT

D gene: TRBD2
J gene: TRBJ2-7
V gene: TRBV2
clone size: few
CDR3 length: 14
CDR3 protein: CASRTGTSDHEQYF
CDR3 DNA: TGTGCCAGCAGAACCGGGACTAGCGACCACGAGCAGTACTTC

D gene: NA
J gene: TRBJ1-2
V gene: TRBV2
clone size: few
CDR3 length: 14
CDR3 protein: CASRLSTGNYGYTF
CDR3 DNA: TGTGCCAGCAGGTTGTCCACGGGCAACTATGGCTACACCTTC

D gene: NA
J gene: TRBJ1-1
V gene: TRBV5-1
clone size: few
CDR3 length: 13
CDR3 protein: CASSTQGYTEAFF
CDR3 DNA: TGCGCCAGCAGCACGCAGGGTTACACTGAAGCTTTCTTT

D gene: NA
J gene: TRBJ1-2
V gene: TRBV19
clone size: NA
CDR3 length: 11
CDR3 protein: CATLGGYGYTF
CDR3 DNA: TGTGCCACCCTAGGGGGGTATGGCTACACCTTC

D gene: NA
J gene: TRBJ2-5
V gene: TRBV7-6
clone size: NA
CDR3 length: 12
CDR3 protein: CASSRPGETQYF
CDR3 DNA: TGTGCCAGCAGCCGTCCAGGGGAGACCCAGTACTTC